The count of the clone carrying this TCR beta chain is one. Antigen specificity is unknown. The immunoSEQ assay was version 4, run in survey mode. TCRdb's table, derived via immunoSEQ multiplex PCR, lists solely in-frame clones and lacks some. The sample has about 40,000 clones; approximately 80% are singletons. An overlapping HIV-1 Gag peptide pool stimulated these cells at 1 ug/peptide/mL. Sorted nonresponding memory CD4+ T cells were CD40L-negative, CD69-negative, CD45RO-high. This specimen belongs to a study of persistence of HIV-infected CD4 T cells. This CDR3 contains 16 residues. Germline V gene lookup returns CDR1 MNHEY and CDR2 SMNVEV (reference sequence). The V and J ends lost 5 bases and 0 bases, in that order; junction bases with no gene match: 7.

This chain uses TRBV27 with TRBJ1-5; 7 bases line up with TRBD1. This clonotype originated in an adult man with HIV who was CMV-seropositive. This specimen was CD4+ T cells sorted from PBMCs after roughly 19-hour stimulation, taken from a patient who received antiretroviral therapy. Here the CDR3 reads CASSLTGYYSNQPQHF. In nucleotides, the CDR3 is TGTGCCAGCAGTCTGACAGGGTACTATAGCAATCAGCCCCAGCATTTT.